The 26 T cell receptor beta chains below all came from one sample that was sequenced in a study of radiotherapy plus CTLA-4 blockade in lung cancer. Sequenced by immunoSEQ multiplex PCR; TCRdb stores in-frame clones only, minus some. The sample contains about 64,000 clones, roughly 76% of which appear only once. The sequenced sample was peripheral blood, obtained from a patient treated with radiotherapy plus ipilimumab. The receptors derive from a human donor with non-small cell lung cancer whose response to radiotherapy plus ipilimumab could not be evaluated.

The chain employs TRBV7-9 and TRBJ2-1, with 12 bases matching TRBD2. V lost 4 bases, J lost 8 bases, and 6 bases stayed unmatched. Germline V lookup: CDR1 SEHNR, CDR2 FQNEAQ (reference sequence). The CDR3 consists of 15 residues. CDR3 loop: CASSSSGRVFDEQFF. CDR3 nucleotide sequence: TGTGCCAGCAGCTCTAGCGGGAGGGTGTTCGATGAGCAGTTCTTC. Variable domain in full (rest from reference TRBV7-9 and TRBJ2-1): DTGVSQNPRHKITKRGQNVTFRCDPISEHNRLYWYRQTLGQGPEFLTYFQNEAQLEKSRLLSDRFSAERPKGSFSTLEIQRTEQGDSAMYLCASSSSGRVFDEQFFGPGTRLTVL.

Here the CDR3 DNA reads TGTGCCAGCAGTGTGTGGACAGGGGGCCCCTCCACTGAAGCTTTCTTT. The encoded protein is CASSVWTGGPSTEAFF. V and J are TRBV25-1 and TRBJ1-1; TRBD1 matches 11 bases. The V gene end was trimmed by 4 bases and the J gene end by 4 bases; junction bases not matched to a gene: 8. The CDR3 contains 16 residues. Germline V gene data show CDR1 as MGHDK and CDR2 as SYGVNS. Drawing the rest from reference TRBV25-1 and TRBJ1-1, the complete variable domain is EADIYQTPRYLVIGTGKKITLECSQTMGHDKMYWYQQDPGMELHLIHYSYGVNSTEKGDLSSESTVSRIRTEHFPLTLESARPSHTSQYLCASSVWTGGPSTEAFFGQGTRLTVV.

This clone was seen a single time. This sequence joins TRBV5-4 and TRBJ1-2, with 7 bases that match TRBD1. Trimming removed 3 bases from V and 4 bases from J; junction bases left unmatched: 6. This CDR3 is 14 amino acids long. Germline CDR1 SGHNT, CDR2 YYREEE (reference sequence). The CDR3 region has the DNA TGTGCCAGCAGCTGGCGGACAGGCGGCTATGGCTACACCTTC. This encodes CASSWRTGGYGYTF.

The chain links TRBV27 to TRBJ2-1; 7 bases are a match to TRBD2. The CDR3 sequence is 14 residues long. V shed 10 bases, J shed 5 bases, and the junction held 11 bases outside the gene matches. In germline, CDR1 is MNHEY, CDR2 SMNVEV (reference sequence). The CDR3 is CATALAPENNEQFF. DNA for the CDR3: TGTGCCACCGCACTAGCGCCGGAGAACAATGAGCAGTTCTTC.

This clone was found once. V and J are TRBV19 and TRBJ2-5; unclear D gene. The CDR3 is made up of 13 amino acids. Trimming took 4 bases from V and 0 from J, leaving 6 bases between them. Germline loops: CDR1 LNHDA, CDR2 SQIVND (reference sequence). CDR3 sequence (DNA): TGTGCCAGTAGTAACCGGGACCAAGAGACCCAGTACTTC. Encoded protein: CASSNRDQETQYF.

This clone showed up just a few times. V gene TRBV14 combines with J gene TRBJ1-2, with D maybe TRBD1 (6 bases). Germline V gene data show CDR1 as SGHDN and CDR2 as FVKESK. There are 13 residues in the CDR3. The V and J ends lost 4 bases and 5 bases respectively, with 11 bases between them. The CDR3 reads CASSLTGPYGYTF. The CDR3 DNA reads TGTGCCAGCAGCCTTACAGGGCCGTATGGCTACACCTTC. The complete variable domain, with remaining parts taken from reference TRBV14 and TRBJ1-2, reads EAGVTQFPSHSVIEKGQTVTLRCDPISGHDNLYWYRRVMGKEIKFLLHFVKESKQDESGMPNNRFLAERTGGTYSTLKVQPAELEDSGVYFCASSLTGPYGYTFGSGTRLTVV.

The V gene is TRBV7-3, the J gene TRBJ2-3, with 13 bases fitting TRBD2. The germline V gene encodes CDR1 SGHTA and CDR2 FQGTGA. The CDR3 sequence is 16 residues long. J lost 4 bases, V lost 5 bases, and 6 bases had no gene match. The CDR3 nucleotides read TGTGCCAGCAGCGACCCACTAGCGGGAGGGCCAGATACGCAGTATTTT. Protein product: CASSDPLAGGPDTQYF.

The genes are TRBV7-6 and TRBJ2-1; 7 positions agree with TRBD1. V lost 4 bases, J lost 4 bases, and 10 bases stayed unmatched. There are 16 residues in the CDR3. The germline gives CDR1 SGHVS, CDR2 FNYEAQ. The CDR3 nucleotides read TGTGCCAGCAGCTCTCAACCGGGACAGAATTACAATGAGCAGTTCTTC. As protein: CASSSQPGQNYNEQFF.

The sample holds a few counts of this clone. CDR3: CASREGPPQPQHF. DNA for the CDR3: TGTGCCAGTCGGGAGGGGCCCCCTCAGCCCCAGCATTTT. The chain uses TRBV6-6 and TRBJ1-5; D possibly corresponds to TRBD1 (5 bases). The V and J ends lost 9 bases and 6 bases respectively, with 15 bases between them. The germline V gene has CDR1 MNHNY and CDR2 SVGAGI (reference sequence). This CDR3 contains 13 residues.

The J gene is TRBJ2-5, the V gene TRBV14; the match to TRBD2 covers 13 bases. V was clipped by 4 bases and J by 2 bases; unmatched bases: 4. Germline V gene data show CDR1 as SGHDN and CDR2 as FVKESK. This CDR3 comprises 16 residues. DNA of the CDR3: TGTGCCAGCAGCCCTCTACTAGCGGGGGGGCAAGAGACCCAGTACTTC. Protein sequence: CASSPLLAGGQETQYF.

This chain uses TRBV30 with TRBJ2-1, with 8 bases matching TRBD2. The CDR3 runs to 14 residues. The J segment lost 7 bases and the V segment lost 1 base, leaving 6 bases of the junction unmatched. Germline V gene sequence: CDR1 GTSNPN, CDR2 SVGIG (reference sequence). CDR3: CAWSDPGGVNEQFF. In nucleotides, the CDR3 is TGTGCCTGGAGTGACCCGGGAGGGGTGAATGAGCAGTTCTTC.

The DNA of the CDR3 is TGCGCCAGCAGCTTGGTTCTGGGACTAGCGAATGAGCAGTTCTTC. It is translated as CASSLVLGLANEQFF. The chain uses TRBV5-1 and TRBJ2-1; 10 nucleotides line up with TRBD2. CDR1 SGHRS and CDR2 YFSETQ come from the germline V gene. This CDR3 has 15 amino acids. The trim removed 0 bases at V and 7 bases at J, leaving 4 bases unmatched.

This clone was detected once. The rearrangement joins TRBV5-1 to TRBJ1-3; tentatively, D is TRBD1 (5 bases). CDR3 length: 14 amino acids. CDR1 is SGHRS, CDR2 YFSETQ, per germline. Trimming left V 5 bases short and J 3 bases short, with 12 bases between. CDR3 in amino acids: CASSRGGDGNTIYF. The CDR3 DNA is TGCGCCAGCAGTAGGGGTGGCGATGGAAACACCATATATTTT.

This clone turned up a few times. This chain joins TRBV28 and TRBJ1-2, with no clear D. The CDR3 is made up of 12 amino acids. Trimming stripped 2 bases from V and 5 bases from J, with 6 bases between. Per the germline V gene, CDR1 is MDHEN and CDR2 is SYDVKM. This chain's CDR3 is CASSLEIYGYTF. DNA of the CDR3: TGTGCCAGCAGTTTAGAGATATATGGCTACACCTTC.

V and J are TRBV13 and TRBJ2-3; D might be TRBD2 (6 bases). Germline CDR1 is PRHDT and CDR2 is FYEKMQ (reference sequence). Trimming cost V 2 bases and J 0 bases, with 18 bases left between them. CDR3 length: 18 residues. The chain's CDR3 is CASSLRGLDYSSTDTQYF. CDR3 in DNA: TGTGCCAGCAGCTTACGGGGTCTGGACTACTCTAGCACAGATACGCAGTATTTT. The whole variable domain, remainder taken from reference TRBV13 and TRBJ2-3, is AAGVIQSPRHLIKEKRETATLKCYPIPRHDTVYWYQQGPGQDPQFLISFYEKMQSDKGSIPDRFSAQQFSDYHSELNMSSLELGDSALYFCASSLRGLDYSSTDTQYFGPGTRLTVL.

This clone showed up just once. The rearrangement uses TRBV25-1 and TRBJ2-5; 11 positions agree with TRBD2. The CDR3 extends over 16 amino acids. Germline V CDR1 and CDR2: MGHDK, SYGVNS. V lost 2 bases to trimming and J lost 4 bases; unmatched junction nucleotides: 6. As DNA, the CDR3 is TGTGCCAGCAGTGAAACCCGGCTAGCGGGAGGAGAGACCCAGTACTTC. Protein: CASSETRLAGGETQYF.

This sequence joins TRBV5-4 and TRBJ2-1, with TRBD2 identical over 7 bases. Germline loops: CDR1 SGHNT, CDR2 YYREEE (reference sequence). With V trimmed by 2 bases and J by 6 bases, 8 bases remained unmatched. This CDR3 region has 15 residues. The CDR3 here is CASSFLAGAVNEQFF. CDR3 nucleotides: TGTGCCAGCAGCTTTCTGGCGGGAGCCGTCAATGAGCAGTTCTTC.

In nucleotides, the CDR3 is TGTGCCAGCAGCTTAGGGTTGGGGGCCATTGGAGATACGCAGTATTTT. This codes for CASSLGLGAIGDTQYF. The gene calls are TRBV11-2 and TRBJ2-3; a possible D gene is TRBD1 (6 bases). CDR3 length equals 16 residues. The V and J ends lost 1 base and 5 bases respectively, with 16 bases between them. Germline CDR1 SGHAT, CDR2 FQNNGV.

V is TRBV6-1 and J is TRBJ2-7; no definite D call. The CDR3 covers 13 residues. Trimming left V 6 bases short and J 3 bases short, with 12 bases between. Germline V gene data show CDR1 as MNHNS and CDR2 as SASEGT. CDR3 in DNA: TGTGCCAGCAGACCTTCGTACAGCTACGAGCAGTACTTC. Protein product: CASRPSYSYEQYF.

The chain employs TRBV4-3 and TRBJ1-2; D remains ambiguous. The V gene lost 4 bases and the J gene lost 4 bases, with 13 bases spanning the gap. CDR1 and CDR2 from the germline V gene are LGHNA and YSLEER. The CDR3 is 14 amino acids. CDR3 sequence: CASSPSRSGYGYTF. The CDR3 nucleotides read TGCGCCAGCAGCCCCTCCCGGTCGGGCTATGGCTACACCTTC.

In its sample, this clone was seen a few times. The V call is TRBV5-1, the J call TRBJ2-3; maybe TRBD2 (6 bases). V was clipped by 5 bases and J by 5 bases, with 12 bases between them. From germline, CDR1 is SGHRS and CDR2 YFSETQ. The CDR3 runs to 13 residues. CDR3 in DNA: TGCGCCAGCAGGTGGGGGGAGAGAGATACGCAGTATTTT. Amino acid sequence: CASRWGERDTQYF.

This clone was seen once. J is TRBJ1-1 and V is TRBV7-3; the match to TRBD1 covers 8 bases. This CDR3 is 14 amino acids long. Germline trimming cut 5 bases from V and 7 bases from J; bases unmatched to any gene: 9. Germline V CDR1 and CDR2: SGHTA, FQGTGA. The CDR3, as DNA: TGTGCCAGCAGCGGGGGACAGGAAAGCAGTGAAGCTTTCTTT. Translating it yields CASSGGQESSEAFF.

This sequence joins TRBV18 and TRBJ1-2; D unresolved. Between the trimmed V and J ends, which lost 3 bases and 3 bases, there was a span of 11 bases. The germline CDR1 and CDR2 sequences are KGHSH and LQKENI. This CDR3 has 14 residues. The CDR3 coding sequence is TGTGCCAGCTCACCTTCCCAGGAGGACTATGGCTACACCTTC. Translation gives CASSPSQEDYGYTF.

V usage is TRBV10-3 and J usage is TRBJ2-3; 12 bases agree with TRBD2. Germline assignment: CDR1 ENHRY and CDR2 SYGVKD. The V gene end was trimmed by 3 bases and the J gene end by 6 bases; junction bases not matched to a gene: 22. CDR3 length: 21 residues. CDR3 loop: CAISELSGASGGAPPGDTQYF. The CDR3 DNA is TGTGCCATCAGTGAACTATCGGGGGCTAGCGGGGGGGCCCCCCCAGGGGATACGCAGTATTTT.

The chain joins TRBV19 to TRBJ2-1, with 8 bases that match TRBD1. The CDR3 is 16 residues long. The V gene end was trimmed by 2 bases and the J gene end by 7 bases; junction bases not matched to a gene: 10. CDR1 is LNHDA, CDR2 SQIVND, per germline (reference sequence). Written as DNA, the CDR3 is TGTGCCAGTAGTATAATAAGCAGGGGGCTGAGGAATGAGCAGTTCTTC. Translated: CASSIISRGLRNEQFF.

CDR3 in amino acids: CAWSGRGRSNNEQFF. The CDR3 coding sequence is TGTGCCTGGAGTGGGCGCGGGAGGTCGAACAATGAGCAGTTCTTC. The V gene is TRBV30, the J gene TRBJ2-1; 8 bases align to TRBD2. This CDR3 is built from 15 residues. Germline loops: CDR1 GTSNPN, CDR2 SVGIG (reference sequence). Trimming at V came to 1 base and at J to 5 bases, leaving 7 bases not matched to a gene.